This T cell receptor beta chain stems from a study of blood T cell repertoires in COVID-19. Across the whole study: Samples taken during acute and convalescent COVID-19 were collected in the United States, Italy and Spain. From T cells, B-cell-depleted T cells, or PBMCs came the material, which was cDNA or gDNA.

The CDR3 extends over 12 amino acids. With 5 bases removed from V and 6 bases from J, the gap between germline ends came to 8 bases. Germline V gene sequence: CDR1 SGHTA, CDR2 FQGNSA. As handled by the study authors: By means of reference gene primer amplification, nucleated cell counts were estimated. Here immunoSEQ multiplex PCR was the method, and the copy in TCRdb shows in-frame clones only, minus some. Clonal size and the V and J genes are those of that table, whereas D and trimming came from the DNA. The table includes more than 150,000 clones, 87% detected once. Sequencing was done on a sample of peripheral blood. The sequence came from a woman aged 18-30 years who had recovered from COVID-19. The gene calls are TRBV7-2 and TRBJ2-1, with a possible D match to TRBD1 (6 bases). The DNA of the CDR3 is TGTGCCAGCAGCATACAGGGCAATGAGCAGTTCTTC. It yields the protein CASSIQGNEQFF.